This T cell receptor beta chain is from a study of human T cells and chemical hapten exposure. Trimming removed 1 base from V and 6 bases from J, with 12 bases in between. The CDR3 sequence is 14 residues long. Germline CDR1 reads SGHTA; CDR2 reads FQGNSA. MiXCR was run by TCRdb on the RACE reads, yielding one entry per CDR3 protein. Seen here are 360,000 or so distinct CDR3 sequences, roughly 6% observed once, and the top ten hold about 5%. This clonotype has at least ten counts. Time point reported: patch test 2, 6 weeks after DPC sensitization. Sample treatment: therapeutic diphenylcyclopropenone sensitization with weekly scalp DPC.

The sample in question was whole blood, obtained in connection with sensitization to the hapten diphenylcyclopropenone (DPC). The receptor was derived from a woman aged 18-30 years with alopecia areata. Some clones in this sample may be carry-over from other donors' samples. The chain carries TRBV7-2 and TRBJ1-1; tentative D call: TRBD1 (5 bases). CDR3 sequence: CASSLEGTVAEAFF. As DNA, the CDR3 is TGTGCCAGCAGCTTAGAGGGGACGGTGGCTGAAGCTTTCTTT.